This T cell receptor beta chain was found in a study of OX40 agonist ivuxolimab in advanced cancers. The method was immunoSEQ multiplex PCR; TCRdb's version includes in-frame clones alone and lacks a portion of them. This sample carries some 50,000 clones, under 90% of them seen once, and the ten largest clones take about 6.4%. Germline CDR1 reads SGHVS; CDR2 reads FNYEAQ. The V end was cut by 5 bases, the J end by 5 bases, with 15 bases between. The CDR3 loop spans 14 amino acids. The clonotype originates from an adult with an advanced solid tumor such as melanoma, head and neck, liver or kidney cancer. This specimen was CD4+ or CD8+ T cells sorted from blood, taken in a trial of the OX40 agonist ivuxolimab. The V gene is TRBV7-6, the J gene TRBJ2-5; D may correspond to TRBD1 or TRBD2 (5 bases each). The CDR3 region is CASSTRDLQETQYF. The CDR3 DNA reads TGTGCCAGCAGCACCCGGGACCTCCAGGAGACCCAGTACTTC.